The clone carrying this T cell receptor beta chain was picked up one time. The entry originates in a study of blood T cells in healthy people across ages. The CDR3 covers 15 residues. V shed 4 bases and J shed 1 base, with 13 bases lying between them. Per the germline V gene, CDR1 is LGHDT and CDR2 is YNNKEL (reference sequence). It was with a sample-barcoded 5' primer and a J-beta primer mix that a second PCR of roughly 7 to 11 cycles was run. TCRdb independently ran MiXCR on the 5' RACE reads; one entry per CDR3 protein. The profile shows 1,800,000 or so distinct CDR3 sequences, about two fifths of them singletons.

The chain couples TRBV3-1 to TRBJ1-2; D perhaps matches TRBD1 (6 bases). The specimen sequenced was blood. The clonotype comes from a human donor in good health. Here the CDR3 reads CASSRLRQVNYGYTF. Written as DNA, the CDR3 is TGTGCCAGCAGCCGCCTCCGACAGGTTAACTATGGCTACACCTTC.